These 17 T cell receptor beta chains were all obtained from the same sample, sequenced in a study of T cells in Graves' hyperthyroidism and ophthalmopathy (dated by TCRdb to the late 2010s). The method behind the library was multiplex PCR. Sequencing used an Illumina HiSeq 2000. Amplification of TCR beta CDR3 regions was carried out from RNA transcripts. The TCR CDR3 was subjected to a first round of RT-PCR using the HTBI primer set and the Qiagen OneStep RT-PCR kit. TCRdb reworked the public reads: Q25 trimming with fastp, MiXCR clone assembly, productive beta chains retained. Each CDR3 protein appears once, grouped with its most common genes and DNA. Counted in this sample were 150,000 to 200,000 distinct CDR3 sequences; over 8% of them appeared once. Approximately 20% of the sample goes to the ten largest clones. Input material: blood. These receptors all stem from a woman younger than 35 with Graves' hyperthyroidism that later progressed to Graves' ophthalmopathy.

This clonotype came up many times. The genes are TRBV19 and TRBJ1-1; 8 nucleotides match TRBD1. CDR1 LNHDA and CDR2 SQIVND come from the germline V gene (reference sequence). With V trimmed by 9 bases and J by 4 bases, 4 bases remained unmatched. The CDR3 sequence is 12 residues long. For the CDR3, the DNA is TGTGCCAGCAGGGGGCTGAGCACTGAAGCTTTCTTT. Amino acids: CASRGLSTEAFF.

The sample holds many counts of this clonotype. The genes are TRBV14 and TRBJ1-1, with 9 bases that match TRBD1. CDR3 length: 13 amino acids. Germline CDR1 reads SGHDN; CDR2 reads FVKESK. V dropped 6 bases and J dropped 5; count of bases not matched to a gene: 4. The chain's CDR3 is CASRRDRETEAFF. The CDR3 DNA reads TGTGCCAGCAGGAGGGACAGGGAAACTGAAGCTTTCTTT.

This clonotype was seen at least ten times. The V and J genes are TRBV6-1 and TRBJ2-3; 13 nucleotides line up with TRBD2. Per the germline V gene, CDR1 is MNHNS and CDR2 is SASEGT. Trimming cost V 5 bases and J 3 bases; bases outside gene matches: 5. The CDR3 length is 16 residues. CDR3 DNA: TGTGCCAGCAGTTCGGGACTAGCGGGACCAACAGATACGCAGTATTTT. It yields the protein CASSSGLAGPTDTQYF.

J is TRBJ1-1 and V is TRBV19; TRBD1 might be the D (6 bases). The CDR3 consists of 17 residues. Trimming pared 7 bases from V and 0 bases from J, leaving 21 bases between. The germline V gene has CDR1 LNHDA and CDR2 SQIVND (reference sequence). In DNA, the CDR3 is TGTGCCAGTACCCCATCAATCAGGGGACGGATGAACACTGAAGCTTTCTTT. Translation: CASTPSIRGRMNTEAFF.

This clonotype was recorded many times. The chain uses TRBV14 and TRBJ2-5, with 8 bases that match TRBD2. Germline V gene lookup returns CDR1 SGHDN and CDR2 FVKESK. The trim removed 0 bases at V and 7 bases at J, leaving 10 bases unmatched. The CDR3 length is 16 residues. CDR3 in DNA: TGTGCCAGCAGCCAAGAACGGCGGGAGGTTGGGCGGACCCAGTACTTC. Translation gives CASSQERREVGRTQYF.

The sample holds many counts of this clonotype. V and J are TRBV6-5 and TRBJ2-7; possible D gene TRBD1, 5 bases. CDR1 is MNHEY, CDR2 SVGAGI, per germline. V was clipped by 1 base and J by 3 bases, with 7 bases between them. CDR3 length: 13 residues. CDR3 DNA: TGTGCCAGCAGTTACTTTCAGGGCTACGAGCAGTACTTC. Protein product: CASSYFQGYEQYF.

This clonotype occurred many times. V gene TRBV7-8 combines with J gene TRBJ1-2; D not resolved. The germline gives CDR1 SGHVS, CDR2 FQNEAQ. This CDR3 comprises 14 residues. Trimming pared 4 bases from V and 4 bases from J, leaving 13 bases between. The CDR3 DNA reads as TGTGCCAGCAGCTCAAGATGGGAACTCTATGGCTACACCTTC. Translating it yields CASSSRWELYGYTF.

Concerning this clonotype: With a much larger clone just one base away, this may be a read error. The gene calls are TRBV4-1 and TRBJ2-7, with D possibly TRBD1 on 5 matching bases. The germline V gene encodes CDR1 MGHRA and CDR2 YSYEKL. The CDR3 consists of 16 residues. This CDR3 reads CTSSQGHRTVYDEQYF. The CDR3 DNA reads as TGCACCAGCAGCCAAGGCCACAGGACCGTTTATGACGAGCAGTACTTC.

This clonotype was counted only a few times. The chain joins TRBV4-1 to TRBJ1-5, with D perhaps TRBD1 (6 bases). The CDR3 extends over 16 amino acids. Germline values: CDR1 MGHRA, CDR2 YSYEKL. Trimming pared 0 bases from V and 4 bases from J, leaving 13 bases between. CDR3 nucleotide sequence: TGCGCCAGCAGCCAAGATGCAGGGGTAGGGAATCAGCCCCAGCATTTT. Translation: CASSQDAGVGNQPQHF.

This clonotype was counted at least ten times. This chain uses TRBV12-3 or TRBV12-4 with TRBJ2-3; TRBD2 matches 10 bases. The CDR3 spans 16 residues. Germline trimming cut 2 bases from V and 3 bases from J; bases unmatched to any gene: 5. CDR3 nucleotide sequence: TGTGCCAGCAGTTTATCGGCTAGCGGGAGAACAGATACGCAGTATTTT. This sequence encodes CASSLSASGRTDTQYF.

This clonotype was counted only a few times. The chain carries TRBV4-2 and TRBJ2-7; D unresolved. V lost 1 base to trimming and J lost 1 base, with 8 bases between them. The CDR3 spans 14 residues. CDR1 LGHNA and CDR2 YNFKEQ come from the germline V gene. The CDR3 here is CASSQVTDSYEQYF. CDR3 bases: TGTGCCAGCAGCCAAGTGACCGATTCCTACGAGCAGTACTTC.

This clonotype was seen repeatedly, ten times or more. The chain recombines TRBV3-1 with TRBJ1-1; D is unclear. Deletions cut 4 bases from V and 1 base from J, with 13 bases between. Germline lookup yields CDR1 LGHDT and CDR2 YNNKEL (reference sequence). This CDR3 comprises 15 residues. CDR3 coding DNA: TGTGCCAGCAGCCTACGGGCAGGATGGAACACTGAAGCTTTCTTT. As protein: CASSLRAGWNTEAFF.

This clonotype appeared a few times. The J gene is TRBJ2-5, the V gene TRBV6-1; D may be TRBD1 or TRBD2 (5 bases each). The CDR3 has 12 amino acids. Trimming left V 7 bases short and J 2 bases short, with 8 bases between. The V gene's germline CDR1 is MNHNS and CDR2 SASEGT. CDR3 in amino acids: CASKGRQETQYF. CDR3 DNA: TGTGCCAGCAAGGGACGGCAAGAGACCCAGTACTTC.

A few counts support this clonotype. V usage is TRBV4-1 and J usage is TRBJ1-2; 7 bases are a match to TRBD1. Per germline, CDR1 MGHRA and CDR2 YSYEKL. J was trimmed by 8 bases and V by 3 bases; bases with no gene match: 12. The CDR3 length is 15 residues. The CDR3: CASSQGRGGLQGYTF. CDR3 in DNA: TGCGCCAGCAGCCAGGGCAGGGGGGGGCTACAGGGCTACACCTTC.

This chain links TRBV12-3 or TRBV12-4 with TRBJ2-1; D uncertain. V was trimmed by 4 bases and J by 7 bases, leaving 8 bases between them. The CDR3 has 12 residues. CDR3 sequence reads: CASSSDTNEQFF. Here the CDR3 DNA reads TGTGCCAGCAGTTCCGACACAAATGAGCAGTTCTTC.

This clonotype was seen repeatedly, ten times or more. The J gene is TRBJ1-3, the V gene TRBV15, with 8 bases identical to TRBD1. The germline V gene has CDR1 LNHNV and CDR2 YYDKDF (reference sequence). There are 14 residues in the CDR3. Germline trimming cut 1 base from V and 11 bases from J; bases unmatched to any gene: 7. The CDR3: CATSRVTGGKSIYF. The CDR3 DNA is TGTGCCACCAGCAGAGTTACAGGGGGAAAGTCCATATATTTT.

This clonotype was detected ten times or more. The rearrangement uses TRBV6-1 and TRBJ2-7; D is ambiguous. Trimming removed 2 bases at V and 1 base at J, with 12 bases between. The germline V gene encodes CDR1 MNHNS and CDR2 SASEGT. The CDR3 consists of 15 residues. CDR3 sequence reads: CASSEIPTGSYEQYF. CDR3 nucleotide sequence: TGTGCCAGCAGTGAAATTCCAACCGGGTCCTACGAGCAGTACTTC.